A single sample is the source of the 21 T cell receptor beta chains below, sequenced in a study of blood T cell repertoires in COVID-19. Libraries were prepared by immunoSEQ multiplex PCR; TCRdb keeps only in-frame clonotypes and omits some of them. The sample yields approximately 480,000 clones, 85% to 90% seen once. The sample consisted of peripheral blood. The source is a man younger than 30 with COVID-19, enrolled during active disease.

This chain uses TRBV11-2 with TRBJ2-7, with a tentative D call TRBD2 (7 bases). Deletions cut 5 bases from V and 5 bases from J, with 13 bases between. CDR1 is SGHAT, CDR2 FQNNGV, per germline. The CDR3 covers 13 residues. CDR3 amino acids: CASSPGGPHEQYF. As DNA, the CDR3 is TGTGCCAGCAGCCCCGGGGGGCCCCACGAGCAGTACTTC.

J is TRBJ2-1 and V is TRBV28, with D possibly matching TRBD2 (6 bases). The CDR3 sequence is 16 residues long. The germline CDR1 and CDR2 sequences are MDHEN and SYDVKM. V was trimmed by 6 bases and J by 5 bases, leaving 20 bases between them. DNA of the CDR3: TGTGCCAGCAGGCGAGCGGCATGGGGAGGAGACAATGAGCAGTTCTTC. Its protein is CASRRAAWGGDNEQFF.

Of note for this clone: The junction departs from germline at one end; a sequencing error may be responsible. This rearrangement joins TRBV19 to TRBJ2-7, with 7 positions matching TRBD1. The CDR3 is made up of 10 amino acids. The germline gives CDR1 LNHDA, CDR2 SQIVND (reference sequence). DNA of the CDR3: TGTGCCAGTCGCGGACAGGAGACGATCTTC. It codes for CASRGQETIF. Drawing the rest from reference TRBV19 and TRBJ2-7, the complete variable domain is DGGITQSPKYLFRKEGQNVTLSCEQNLNHDAMYWYRQDPGQGLRLIYYSQIVNDFQKGDIAEGYSVSREKKESFPLTVTSAQKNPTAFYLCASRGQETIFGPGTRLTVT.

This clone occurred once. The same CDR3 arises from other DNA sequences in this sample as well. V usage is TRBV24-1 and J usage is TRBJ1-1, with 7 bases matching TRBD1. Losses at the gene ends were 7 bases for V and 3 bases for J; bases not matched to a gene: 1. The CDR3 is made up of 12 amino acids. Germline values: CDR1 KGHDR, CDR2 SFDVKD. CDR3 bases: TGTGCCACCAGCCAGGGGGACACTGAAGCTTTCTTT. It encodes CATSQGDTEAFF.

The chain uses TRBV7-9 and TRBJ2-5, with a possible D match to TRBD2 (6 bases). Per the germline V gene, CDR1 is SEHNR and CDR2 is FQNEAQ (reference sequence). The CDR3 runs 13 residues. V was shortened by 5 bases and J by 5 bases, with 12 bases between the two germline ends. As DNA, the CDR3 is TGTGCCAGCAGCCGGAGGGCCCAGGAGACCCAGTACTTC. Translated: CASSRRAQETQYF.

The CDR3 nucleotides are TGCGCCAGCAGCTTCTCCGGACAGGGCTCCTACGAGCAGTACTTC. Translation: CASSFSGQGSYEQYF. V gene TRBV5-1 combines with J gene TRBJ2-7; 8 nucleotides agree with TRBD1. J was trimmed by 0 bases and V by 2 bases; bases with no gene match: 4. The germline V gene encodes CDR1 SGHRS and CDR2 YFSETQ. The CDR3 consists of 15 residues.

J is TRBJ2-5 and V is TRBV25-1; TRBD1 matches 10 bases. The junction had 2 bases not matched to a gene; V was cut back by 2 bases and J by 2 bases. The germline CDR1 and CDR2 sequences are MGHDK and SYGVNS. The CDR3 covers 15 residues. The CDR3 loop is CASSEGGQGQETQYF. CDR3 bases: TGTGCCAGCAGTGAAGGGGGACAGGGGCAAGAGACCCAGTACTTC.

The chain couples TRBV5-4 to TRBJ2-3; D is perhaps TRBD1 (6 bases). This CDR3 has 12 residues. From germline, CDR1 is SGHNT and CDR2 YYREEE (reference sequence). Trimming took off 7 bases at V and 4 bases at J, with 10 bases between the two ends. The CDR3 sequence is CASQGTADTQYF. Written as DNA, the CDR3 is TGTGCCAGCCAGGGGACCGCAGATACGCAGTATTTT.

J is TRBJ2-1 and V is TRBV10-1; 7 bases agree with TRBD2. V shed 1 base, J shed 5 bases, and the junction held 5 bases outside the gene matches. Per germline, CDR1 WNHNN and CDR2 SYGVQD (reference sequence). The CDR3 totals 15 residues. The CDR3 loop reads CASSEYAGEHNEQFF. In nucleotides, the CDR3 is TGCGCCAGCAGTGAGTACGCGGGGGAACACAATGAGCAGTTCTTC.

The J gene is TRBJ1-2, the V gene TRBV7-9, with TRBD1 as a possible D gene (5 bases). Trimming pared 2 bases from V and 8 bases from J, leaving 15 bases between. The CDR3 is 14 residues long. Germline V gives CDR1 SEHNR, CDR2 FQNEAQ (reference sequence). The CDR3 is CASSLSPGVGGYTF. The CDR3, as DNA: TGTGCCAGCAGCTTAAGTCCGGGGGTTGGAGGCTACACCTTC. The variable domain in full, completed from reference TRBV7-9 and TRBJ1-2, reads DTGVSQNPRHKITKRGQNVTFRCDPISEHNRLYWYRQTLGQGPEFLTYFQNEAQLEKSRLLSDRFSAERPKGSFSTLEIQRTEQGDSAMYLCASSLSPGVGGYTFGSGTRLTVV.

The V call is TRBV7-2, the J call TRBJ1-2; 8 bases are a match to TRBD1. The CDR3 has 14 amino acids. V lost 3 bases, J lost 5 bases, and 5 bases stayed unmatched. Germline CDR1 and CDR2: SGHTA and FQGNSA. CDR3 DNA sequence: TGTGCCAGCAGCTTCGACAGGGGAGATTATGGCTACACCTTC. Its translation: CASSFDRGDYGYTF.

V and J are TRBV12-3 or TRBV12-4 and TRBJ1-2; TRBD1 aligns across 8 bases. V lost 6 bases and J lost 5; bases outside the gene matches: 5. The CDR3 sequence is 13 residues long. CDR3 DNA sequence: TGTGCCAGCAGCCCCGGACAGGGATATGGCTACACCTTC. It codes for CASSPGQGYGYTF.

CDR3: CASSEGVLQQFF. Written as DNA, the CDR3 is TGTGCCAGCAGTGAAGGCGTTCTACAGCAGTTCTTC. The chain links TRBV6-1 to TRBJ2-1; D is unclear. The CDR3 consists of 12 residues. CDR1 and CDR2 from the germline V gene are MNHNS and SASEGT. Trimming took 1 base from V and 11 from J, leaving 9 bases between them.

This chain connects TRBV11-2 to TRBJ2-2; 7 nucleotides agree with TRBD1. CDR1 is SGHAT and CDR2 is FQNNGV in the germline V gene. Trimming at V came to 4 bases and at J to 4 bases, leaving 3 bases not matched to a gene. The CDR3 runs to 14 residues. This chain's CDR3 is CASSYTGVTGELFF. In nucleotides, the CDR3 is TGTGCCAGCAGCTACACAGGGGTCACCGGGGAGCTGTTTTTT.

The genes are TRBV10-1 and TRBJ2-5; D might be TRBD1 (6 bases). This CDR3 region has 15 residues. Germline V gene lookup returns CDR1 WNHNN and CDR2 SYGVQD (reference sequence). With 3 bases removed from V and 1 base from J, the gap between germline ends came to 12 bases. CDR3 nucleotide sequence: TGCGCCAGCAGTGAAAGGGGGAGTAGCCAAGAGACCCAGTACTTC. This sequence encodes CASSERGSSQETQYF.

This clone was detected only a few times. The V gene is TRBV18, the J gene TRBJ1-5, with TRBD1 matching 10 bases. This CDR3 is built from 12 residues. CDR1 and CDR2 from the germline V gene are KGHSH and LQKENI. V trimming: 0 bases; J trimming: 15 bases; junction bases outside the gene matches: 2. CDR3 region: CASSPPGQGLHF. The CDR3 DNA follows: TGTGCCAGCTCACCACCGGGACAGGGGTTGCATTTT.

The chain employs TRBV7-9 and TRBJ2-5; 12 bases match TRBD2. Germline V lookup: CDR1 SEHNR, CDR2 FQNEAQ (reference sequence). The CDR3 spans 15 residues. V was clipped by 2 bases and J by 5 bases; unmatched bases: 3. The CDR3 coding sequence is TGTGCCAGCAGCTTAAGGACTAGCGGGGAGGAGACCCAGTACTTC. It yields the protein CASSLRTSGEETQYF.

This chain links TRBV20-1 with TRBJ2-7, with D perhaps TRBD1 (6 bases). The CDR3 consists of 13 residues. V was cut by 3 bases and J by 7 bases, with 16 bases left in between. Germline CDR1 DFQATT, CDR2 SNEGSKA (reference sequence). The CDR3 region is CSASLGASREQYF. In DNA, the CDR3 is TGCAGTGCTAGTCTGGGGGCCTCTCGGGAGCAGTACTTC.

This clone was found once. The CDR3 bases are TGTGCCAGCAGCTTACCTCTTGCGGGGGGCTCCTACGAGCAGTACTTC. It yields the protein CASSLPLAGGSYEQYF. The chain carries TRBV7-8 and TRBJ2-7; 8 nucleotides align to TRBD2. Germline V lookup: CDR1 SGHVS, CDR2 FQNEAQ. The CDR3 totals 16 residues. J was trimmed by 0 bases and V by 2 bases; bases with no gene match: 6.

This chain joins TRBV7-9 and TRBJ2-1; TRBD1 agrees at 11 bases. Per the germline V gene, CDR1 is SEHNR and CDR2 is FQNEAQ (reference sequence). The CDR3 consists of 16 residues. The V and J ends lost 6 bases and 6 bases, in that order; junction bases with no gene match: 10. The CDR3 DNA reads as TGTGCCAGCAGTTTTAAACCCGGGACAGGGGGCAATGAGCAGTTCTTC. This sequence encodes CASSFKPGTGGNEQFF.

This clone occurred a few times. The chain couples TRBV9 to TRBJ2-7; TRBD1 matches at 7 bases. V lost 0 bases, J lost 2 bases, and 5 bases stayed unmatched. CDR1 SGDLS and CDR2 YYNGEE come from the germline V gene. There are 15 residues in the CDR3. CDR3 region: CASSVEQGWTYEQYF. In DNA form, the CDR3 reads TGTGCCAGCAGCGTAGAACAGGGGTGGACCTACGAGCAGTACTTC.